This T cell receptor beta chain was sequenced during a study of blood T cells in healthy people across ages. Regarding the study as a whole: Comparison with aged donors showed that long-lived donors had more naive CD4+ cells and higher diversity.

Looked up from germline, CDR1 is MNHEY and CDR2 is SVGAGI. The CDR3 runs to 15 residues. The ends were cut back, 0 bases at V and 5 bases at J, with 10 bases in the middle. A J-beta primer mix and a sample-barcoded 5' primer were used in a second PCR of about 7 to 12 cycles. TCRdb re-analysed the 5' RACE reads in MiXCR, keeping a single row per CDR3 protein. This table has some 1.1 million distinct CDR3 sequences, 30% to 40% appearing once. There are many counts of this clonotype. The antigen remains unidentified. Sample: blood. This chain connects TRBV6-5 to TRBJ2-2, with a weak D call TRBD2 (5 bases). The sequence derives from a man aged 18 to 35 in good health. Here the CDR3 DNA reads TGTGCCAGCAGTTACTCGTTGAGAGGGACCGGGGAGCTGTTTTTT. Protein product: CASSYSLRGTGELFF.